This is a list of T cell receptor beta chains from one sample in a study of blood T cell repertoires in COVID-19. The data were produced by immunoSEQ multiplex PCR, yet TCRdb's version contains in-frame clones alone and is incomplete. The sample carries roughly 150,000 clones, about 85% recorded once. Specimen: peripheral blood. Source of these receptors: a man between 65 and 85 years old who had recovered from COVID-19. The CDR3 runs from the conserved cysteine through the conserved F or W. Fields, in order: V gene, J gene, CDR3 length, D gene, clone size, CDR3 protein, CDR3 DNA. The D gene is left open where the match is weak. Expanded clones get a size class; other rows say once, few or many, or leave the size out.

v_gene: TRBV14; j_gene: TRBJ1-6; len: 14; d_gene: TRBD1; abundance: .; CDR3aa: CASSLGTGNSPLHF; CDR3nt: TGTGCCAGCAGCCTCGGGACAGGGAATTCACCCCTCCACTTT
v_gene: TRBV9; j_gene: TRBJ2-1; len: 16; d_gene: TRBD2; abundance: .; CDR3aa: CASSVVGSGRANEQFF; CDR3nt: TGTGCCAGCAGCGTAGTTGGTAGCGGGAGGGCCAATGAGCAGTTCTTC
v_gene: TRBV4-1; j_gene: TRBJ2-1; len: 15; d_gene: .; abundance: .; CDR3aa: CASSQERETYNEQFF; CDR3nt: TGCGCCAGCAGCCAAGAACGGGAGACCTACAATGAGCAGTTCTTC
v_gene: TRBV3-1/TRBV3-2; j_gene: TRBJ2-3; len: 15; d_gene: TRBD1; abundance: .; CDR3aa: CASSQLQGAGDTQYF; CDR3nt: TGTGCCAGCAGCCAATTACAGGGGGCAGGAGATACGCAGTATTTT
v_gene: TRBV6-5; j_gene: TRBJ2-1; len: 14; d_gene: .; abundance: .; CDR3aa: CATLDSSSYNEQFF; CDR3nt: TGTGCCACCCTCGACTCAAGCTCCTACAATGAGCAGTTCTTC
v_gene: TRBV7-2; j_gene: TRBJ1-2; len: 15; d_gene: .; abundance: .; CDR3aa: CASSLAYAVSNGYTF; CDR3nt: TGTGCCAGCAGCTTAGCGTACGCGGTTTCGAATGGCTACACCTTC
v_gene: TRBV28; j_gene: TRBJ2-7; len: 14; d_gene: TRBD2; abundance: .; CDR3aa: CASSKSGRADEQYF; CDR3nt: TGTGCCAGCAGTAAAAGCGGGAGGGCCGACGAGCAGTACTTC
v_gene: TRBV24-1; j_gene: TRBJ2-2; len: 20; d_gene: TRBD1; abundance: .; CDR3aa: CATSEPRTGEPYSNTGELFF; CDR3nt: TGTGCCACCAGTGAACCTCGGACAGGGGAACCTTACTCGAACACCGGGGAGCTGTTTTTT
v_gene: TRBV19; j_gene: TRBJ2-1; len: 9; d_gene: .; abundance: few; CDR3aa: CASGDEQFF; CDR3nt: TGTGCCTCCGGGGATGAGCAGTTCTTC
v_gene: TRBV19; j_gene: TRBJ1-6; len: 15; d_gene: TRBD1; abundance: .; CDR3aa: CASRGQVADNSPLHF; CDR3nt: TGTGCCAGTAGGGGACAGGTTGCGGATAATTCACCCCTCCACTTT
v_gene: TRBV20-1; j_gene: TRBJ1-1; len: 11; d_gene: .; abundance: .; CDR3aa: CSASPGTEAFF; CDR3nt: TGCAGTGCCAGCCCCGGGACTGAAGCTTTCTTT
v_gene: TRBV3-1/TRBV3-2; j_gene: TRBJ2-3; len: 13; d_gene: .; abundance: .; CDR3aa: CASSRDHTDTQYF; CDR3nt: TGTGCCAGCAGTCGCGATCACACAGATACGCAGTATTTT
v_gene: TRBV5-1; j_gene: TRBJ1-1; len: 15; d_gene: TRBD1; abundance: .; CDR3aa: CASSLVTGGDTEAFF; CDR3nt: TGCGCCAGCAGCTTGGTGACAGGGGGGGACACTGAAGCTTTCTTT
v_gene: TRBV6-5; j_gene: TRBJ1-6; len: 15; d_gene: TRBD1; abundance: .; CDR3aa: CASTYNRGDNSPLHF; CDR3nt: TGTGCCAGCACTTATAACAGGGGCGATAATTCACCCCTCCACTTT
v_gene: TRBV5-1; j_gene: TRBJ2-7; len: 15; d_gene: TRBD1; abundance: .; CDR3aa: CASSSDRTFSYEQYF; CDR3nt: TGCGCCAGCAGCTCGGACAGGACTTTCTCCTACGAGCAGTACTTC
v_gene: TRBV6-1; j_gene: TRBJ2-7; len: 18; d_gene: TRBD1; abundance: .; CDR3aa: CASSENHFPGTGGNEQYF; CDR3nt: TGTGCCAGCAGTGAAAATCACTTCCCTGGGACAGGGGGCAACGAGCAGTACTTC
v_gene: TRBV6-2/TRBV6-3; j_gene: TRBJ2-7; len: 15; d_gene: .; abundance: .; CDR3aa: CASSYGGQQLYEQYF; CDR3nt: TGTGCCAGCAGTTACGGCGGGCAGCAACTCTACGAGCAGTACTTC
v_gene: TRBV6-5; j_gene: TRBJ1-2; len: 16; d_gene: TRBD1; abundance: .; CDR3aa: CASSYLGTATNYGYTF; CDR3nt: TGTGCCAGCAGTTACCTTGGGACAGCTACTAACTATGGCTACACCTTC
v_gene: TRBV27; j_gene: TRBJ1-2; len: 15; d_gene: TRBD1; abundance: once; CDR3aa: CASSLVQGAFYGYTF; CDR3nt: TGTGCCAGCAGTTTAGTACAGGGGGCATTCTATGGCTACACCTTC
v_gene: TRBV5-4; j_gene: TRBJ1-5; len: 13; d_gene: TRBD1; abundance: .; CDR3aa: CASSSQGAQPQHF; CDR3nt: TGTGCCAGCAGCTCACAGGGGGCGCAGCCCCAGCATTTT
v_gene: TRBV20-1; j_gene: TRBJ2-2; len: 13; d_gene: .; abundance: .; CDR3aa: CSASGSRPGELFF; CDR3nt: TGCAGTGCTAGTGGGAGTCGGCCCGGGGAGCTGTTTTTT
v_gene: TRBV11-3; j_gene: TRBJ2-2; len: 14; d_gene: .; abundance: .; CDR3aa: CASSSPLFPGELFF; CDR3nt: TGTGCCAGCAGCTCCCCCCTCTTTCCCGGGGAGCTGTTTTTT
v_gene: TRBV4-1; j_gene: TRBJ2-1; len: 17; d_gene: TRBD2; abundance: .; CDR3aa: CASSQDTGTSGYNEQFF; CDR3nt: TGCGCCAGCAGCCAAGACACCGGGACTAGCGGCTACAATGAGCAGTTCTTC
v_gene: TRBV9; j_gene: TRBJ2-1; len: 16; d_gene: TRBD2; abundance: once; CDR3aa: CASSATGTSGIYEQFF; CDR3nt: TGTGCCAGCAGCGCGACCGGGACTAGCGGGATTTATGAGCAGTTCTTC
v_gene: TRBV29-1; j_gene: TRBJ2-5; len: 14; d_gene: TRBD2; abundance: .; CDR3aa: CSVEWREGRETQYF; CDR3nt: TGCAGCGTTGAGTGGCGGGAGGGGAGGGAGACCCAGTACTTC
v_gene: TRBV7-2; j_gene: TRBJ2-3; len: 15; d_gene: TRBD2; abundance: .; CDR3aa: CASSLVAGVTDTQYF; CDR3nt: TGTGCCAGCAGCTTAGTAGCGGGGGTCACAGATACGCAGTATTTT
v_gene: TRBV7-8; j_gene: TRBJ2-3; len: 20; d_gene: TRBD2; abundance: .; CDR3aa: CASSWAVGTSGSGKTDTQYF; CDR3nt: TGTGCCAGCAGCTGGGCCGTTGGGACTAGCGGTTCGGGGAAAACAGATACGCAGTATTTT
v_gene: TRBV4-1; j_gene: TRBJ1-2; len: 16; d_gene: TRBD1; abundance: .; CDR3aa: CASSQEGTGTNYGYTF; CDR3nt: TGCGCCAGCAGCCAAGAAGGGACAGGCACTAACTATGGCTACACCTTC
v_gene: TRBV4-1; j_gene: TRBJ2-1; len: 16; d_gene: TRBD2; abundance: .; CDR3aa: CASSPLRTSGSYEQFF; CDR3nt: TGCGCCAGCAGCCCCTTAAGGACTAGCGGGAGCTATGAGCAGTTCTTC
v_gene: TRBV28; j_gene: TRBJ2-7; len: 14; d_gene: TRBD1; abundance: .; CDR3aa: CASSSPDRGPEQYF; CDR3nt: TGTGCCAGCAGTTCCCCGGACAGGGGGCCCGAGCAGTACTTC
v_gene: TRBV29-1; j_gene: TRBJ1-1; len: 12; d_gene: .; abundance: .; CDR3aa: CSVTTRGTEAFF; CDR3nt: TGCAGCGTAACGACCAGGGGAACTGAAGCTTTCTTT
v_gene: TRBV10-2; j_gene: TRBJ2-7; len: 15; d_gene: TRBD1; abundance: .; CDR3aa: CASSDRRTGAYEQYF; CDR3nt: TGCGCCAGCAGTGACCGACGGACAGGGGCCTACGAGCAGTACTTC
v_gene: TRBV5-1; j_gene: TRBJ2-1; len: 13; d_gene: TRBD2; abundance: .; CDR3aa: CASSLLALNEQFF; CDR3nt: TGCGCCAGCAGCTTACTAGCGCTAAATGAGCAGTTCTTC
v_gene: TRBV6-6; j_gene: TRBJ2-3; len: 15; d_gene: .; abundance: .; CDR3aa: CASSDPGQCTDTQYF; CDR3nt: TGTGCCAGCAGTGATCCGGGACAATGCACAGATACGCAGTATTTT
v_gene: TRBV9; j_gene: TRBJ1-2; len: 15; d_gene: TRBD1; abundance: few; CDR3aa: CASSADRQGVYGYTF; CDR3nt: TGTGCCAGCAGCGCAGATAGACAGGGGGTATACGGCTACACCTTC
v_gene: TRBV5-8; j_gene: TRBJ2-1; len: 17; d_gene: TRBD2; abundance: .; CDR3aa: CASSLGATSGNYNEQFF; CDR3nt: TGTGCCAGCAGCTTGGGGGCGACTAGCGGGAATTACAATGAGCAGTTCTTC
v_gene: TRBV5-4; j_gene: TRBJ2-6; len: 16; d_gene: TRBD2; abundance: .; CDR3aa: CASSIAGVSGANVLTF; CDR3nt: TGTGCCAGCAGCATAGCGGGAGTTTCTGGGGCCAACGTCCTGACTTTC
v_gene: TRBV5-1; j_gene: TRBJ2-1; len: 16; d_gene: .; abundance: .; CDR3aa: CASSLDSYTYNNEQFF; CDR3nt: TGCGCCAGCAGCTTGGACAGCTATACCTACAACAATGAGCAGTTCTTC
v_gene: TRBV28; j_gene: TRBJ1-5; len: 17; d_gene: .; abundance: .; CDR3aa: CASSPLQYQDSNQPQHF; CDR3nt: TGTGCCAGCAGTCCCCTACAATATCAGGATAGCAATCAGCCCCAGCATTTT
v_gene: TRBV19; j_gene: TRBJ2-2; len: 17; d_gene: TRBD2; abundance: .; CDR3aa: CASSIALAAGETGELFF; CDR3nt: TGTGCCAGTAGTATAGCGTTAGCAGCGGGAGAAACCGGGGAGCTGTTTTTT
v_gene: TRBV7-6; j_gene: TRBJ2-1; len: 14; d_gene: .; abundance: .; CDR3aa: CASSLFSGNNEQFF; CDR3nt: TGTGCCAGCAGCTTATTCAGCGGAAACAATGAGCAGTTCTTC
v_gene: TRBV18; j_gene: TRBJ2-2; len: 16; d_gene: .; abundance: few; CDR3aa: CASSSRPAAGTGELFF; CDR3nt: TGTGCCAGCTCATCACGGCCTGCTGCAGGCACCGGGGAGCTGTTTTTT
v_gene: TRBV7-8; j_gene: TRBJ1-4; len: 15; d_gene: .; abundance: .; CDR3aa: CASNTGFATNEKLFF; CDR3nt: TGTGCCAGCAACACAGGGTTTGCAACTAATGAAAAACTGTTTTTT
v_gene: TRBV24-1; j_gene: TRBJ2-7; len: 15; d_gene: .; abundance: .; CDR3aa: CATSDRDAGAYEQYF; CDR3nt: TGTGCCACCAGTGATAGGGACGCAGGGGCCTACGAGCAGTACTTC
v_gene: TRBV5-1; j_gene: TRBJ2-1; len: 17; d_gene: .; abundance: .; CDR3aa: CASSLGADTGGLDEQFF; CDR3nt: TGCGCCAGCAGCTTGGGGGCGGACACCGGGGGTTTGGATGAGCAGTTCTTC
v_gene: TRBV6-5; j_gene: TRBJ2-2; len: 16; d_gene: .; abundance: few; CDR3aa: CASSYPDRAGAGELFF; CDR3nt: TGTGCCAGCAGTTACCCGGACAGGGCGGGGGCCGGGGAGCTGTTTTTT